This T cell receptor beta chain is drawn from a study of blood T cells in healthy people across ages. Overall study findings and caveats: Compared with aged donors, long-lived donors showed fewer expanded clones, suggesting selection.

Sample-barcoded 5' priming and a J-beta primer mix drove a second PCR of about 7 to 12 cycles. TCRdb re-called the 5' RACE reads with MiXCR, one entry per CDR3 protein. The sample consists of about 730,000 distinct CDR3 sequences, roughly 45% of them appearing once. On this clonotype itself: The antigen is unknown.

The TCR sequence derives from a woman aged 55-70 years in good health. The sequenced material came from blood.

This CDR3 reads CSAYGGQGSPDTQYF. The CDR3 DNA is TGCAGTGCGTACGGGGGACAGGGTTCCCCGGATACGCAGTATTTT. The genes are TRBV20-1 and TRBJ2-3, with 9 bases aligning to TRBD1. The germline CDR1 and CDR2 sequences are DFQATT and SNEGSKA (reference sequence). The CDR3 has 15 residues. With 6 bases clipped from V and 6 bases from J, the junction kept 13 bases outside the gene matches.